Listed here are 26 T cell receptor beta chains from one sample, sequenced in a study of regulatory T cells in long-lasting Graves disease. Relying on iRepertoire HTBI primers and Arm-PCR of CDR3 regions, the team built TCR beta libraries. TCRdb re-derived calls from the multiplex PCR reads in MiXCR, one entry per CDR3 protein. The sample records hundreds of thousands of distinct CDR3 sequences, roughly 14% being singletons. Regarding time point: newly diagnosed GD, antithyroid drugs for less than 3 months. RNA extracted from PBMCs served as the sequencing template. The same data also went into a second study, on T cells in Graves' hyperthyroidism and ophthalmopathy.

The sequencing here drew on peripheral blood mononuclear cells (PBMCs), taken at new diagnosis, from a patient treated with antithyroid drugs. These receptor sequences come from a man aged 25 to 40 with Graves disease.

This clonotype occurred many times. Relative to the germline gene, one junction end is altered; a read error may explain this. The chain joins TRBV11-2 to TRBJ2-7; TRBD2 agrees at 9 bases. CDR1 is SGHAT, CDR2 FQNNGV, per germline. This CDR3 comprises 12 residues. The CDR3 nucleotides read TGTGCCAGCAGCTTAGGGCTAGCGGGAAAGGCGTTC. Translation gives CASSLGLAGKAF. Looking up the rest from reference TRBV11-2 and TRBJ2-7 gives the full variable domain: EAGVAQSPRYKIIEKRQSVAFWCNPISGHATLYWYQQILGQGPKLLIQFQNNGVVDDSQLPKDRFSAERLKGVDSTLKIQPAKLEDSAVYLCASSLGLAGKAFGPGTRLTVT.

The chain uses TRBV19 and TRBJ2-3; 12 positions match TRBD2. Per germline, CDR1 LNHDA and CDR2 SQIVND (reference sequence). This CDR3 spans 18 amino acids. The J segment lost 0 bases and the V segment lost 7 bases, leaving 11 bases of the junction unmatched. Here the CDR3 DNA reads TGTGCCAGTACCCCGCGCCCCGGGACTAGCGGGAGCACAGATACGCAGTATTTT. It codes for CASTPRPGTSGSTDTQYF.

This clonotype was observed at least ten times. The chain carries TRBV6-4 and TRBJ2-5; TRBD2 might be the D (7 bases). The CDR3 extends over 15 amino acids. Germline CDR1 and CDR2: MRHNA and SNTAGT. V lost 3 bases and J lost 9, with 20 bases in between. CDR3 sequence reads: CASSEEASGSGAQYF. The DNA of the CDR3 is TGTGCCAGCAGTGAAGAGGCTAGCGGATCAGGGGCCCAGTACTTC.

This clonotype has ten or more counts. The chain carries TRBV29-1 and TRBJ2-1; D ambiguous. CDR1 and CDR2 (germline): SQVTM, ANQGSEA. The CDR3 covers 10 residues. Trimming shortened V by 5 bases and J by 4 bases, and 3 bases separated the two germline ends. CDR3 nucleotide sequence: TGCAGCGTTCCTTACAATGAGCAGTTCTTC. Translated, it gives CSVPYNEQFF.

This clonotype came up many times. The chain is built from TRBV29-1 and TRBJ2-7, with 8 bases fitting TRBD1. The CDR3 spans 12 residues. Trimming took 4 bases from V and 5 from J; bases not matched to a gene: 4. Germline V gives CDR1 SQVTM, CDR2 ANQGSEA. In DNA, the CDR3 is TGCAGCGTTGTACAGGGGGTCGACGAGCAGTACTTC. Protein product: CSVVQGVDEQYF.

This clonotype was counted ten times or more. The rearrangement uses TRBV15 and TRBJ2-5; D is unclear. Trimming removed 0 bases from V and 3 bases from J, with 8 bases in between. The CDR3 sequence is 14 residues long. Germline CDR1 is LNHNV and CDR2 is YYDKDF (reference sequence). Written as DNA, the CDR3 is TGTGCCACCAGCAGAGACCAGCAAGAAGAGACCCAGTACTTC. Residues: CATSRDQQEETQYF.

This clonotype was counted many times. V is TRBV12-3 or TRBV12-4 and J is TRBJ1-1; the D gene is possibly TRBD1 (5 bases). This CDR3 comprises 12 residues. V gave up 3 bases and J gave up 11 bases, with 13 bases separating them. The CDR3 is CASSLTARGAFF. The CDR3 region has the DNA TGTGCCAGCAGTTTGACAGCCCGAGGGGCTTTCTTT.

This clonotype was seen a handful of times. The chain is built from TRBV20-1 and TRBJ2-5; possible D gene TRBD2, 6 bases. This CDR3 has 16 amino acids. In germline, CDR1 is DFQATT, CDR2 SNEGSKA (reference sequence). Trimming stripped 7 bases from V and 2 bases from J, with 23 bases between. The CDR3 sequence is CSEISSGSGIQETQYF. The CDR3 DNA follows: TGCAGTGAGATTTCTTCGGGTAGCGGCATTCAAGAGACCCAGTACTTC.

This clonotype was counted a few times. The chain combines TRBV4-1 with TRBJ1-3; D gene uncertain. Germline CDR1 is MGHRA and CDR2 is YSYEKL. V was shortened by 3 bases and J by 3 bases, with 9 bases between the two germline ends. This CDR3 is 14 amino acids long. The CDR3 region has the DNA TGCGCCAGCAGCCAGGCCCCTCGTGGAAACACCATATATTTT. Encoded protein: CASSQAPRGNTIYF.

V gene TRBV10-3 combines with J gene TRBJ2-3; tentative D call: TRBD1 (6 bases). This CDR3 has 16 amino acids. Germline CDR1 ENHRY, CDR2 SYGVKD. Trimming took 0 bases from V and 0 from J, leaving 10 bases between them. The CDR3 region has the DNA TGTGCCATCAGTGAGTCGGGGACACTGAGCACAGATACGCAGTATTTT. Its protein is CAISESGTLSTDTQYF.

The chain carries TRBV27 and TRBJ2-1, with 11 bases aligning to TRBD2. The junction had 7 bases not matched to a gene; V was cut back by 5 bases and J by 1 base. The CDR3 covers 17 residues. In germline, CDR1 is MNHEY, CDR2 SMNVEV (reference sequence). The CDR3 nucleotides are TGTGCCAGCAGTAGACCCGGACTAGCGGGTTCCTACAATGAGCAGTTCTTC. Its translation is CASSRPGLAGSYNEQFF.

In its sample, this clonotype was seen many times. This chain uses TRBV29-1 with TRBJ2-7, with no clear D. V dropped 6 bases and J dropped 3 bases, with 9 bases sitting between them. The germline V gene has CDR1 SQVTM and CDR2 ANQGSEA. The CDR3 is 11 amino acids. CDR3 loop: CSVGLNYEQYF. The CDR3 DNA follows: TGCAGCGTCGGCTTAAACTACGAGCAGTACTTC.

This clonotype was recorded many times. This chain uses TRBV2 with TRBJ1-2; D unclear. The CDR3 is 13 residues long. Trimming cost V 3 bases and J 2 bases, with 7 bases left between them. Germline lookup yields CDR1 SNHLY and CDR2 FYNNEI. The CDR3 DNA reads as TGTGCCAGCAGTGAGAACCGGAACTATGGCTACACCTTC. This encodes CASSENRNYGYTF.

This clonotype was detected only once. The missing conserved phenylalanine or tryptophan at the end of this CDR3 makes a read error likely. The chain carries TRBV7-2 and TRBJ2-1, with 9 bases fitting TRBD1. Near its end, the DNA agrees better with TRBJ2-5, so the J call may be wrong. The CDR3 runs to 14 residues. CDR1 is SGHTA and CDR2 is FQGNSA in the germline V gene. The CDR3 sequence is CASSSTGGQETQYL. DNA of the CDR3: TGTGCCAGCAGCTCGACAGGGGGACAAGAGACCCAGTACCTC.

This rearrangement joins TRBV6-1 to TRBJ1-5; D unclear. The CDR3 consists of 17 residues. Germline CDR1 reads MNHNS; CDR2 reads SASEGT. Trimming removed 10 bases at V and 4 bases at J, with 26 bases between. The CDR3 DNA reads TGTGCCACCACTCGAGTCCCCCCGGACGATGGGAATCAGCCCCAGCATTTT. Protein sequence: CATTRVPPDDGNQPQHF.

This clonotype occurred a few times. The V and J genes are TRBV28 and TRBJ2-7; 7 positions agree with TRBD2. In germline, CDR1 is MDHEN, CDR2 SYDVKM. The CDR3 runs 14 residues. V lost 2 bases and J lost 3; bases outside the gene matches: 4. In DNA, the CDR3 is TGTGCCAGCAGTTTAGGCGGGAGAATCTACGAGCAGTACTTC. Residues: CASSLGGRIYEQYF.

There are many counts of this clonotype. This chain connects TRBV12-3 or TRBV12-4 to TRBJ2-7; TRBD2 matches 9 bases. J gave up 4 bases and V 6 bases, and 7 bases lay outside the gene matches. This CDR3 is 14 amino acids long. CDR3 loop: CASSRETSGYEQYF. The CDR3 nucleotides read TGTGCCAGCAGCCGGGAGACTAGCGGTTACGAGCAGTACTTC.

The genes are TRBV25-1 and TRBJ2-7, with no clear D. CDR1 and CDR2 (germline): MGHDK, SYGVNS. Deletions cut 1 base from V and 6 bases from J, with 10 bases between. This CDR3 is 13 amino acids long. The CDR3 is CASSEWGKGEQYF. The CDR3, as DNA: TGTGCCAGCAGTGAATGGGGTAAGGGCGAGCAGTACTTC.

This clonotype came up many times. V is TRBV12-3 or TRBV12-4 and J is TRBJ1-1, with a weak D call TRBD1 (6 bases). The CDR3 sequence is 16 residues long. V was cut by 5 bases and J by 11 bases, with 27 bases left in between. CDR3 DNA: TGTGCCAGCAGTCCTCGTTGGACAGTCAAAGTCAGGAAGGCTTTCTTT. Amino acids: CASSPRWTVKVRKAFF.

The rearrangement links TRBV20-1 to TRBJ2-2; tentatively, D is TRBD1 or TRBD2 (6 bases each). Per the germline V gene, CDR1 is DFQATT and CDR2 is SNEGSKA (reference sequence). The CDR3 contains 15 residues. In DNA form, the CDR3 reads TGCAGCGCCGGAGGGGGTCTGCCTAACACCGGGGAGCTGTTTTTT. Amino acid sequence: CSAGGGLPNTGELFF.

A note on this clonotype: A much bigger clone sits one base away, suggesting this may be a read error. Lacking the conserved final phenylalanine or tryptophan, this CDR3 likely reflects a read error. CDR3 bases: TGTGCCAGCAGGGTAAGGACTAGCAGCTACGAGCAGTACTCC. Protein sequence: CASRVRTSSYEQYS. This chain joins TRBV6-1 and TRBJ2-7; TRBD2 matches at 8 bases. Germline CDR1 is MNHNS and CDR2 is SASEGT. Trimming cost V 6 bases and J 3 bases; bases outside gene matches: 7. The CDR3 covers 14 residues.

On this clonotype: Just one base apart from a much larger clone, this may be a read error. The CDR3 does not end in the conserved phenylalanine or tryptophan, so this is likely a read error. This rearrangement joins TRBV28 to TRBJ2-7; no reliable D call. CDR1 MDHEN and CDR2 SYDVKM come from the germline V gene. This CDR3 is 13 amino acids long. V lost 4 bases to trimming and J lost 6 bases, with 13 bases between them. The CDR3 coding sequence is TGTGCCAGCAGTTCCCCCCATAGCAGCGAGCAGTACTCC. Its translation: CASSSPHSSEQYS.

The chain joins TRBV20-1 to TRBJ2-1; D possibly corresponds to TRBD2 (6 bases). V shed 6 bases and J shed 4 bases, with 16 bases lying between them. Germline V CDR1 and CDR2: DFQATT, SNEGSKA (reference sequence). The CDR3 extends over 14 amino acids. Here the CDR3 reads CSAPPASAYNEQFF. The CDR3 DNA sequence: TGCAGTGCCCCGCCGGCTAGCGCGTACAATGAGCAGTTCTTC.

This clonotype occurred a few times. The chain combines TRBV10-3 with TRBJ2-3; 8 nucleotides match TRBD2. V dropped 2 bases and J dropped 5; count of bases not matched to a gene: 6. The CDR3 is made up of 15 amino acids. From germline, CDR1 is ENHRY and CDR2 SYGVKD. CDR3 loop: CAISEKRERRDTQYF. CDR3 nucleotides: TGTGCCATCAGTGAGAAGCGGGAGCGGCGAGATACGCAGTATTTT.

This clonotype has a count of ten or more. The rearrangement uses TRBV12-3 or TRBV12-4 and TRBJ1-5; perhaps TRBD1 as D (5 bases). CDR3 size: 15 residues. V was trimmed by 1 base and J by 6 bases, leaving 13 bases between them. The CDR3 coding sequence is TGTGCCAGCAGTTTAGATCCGACAGTAGGTCAGCCCCAGCATTTT. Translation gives CASSLDPTVGQPQHF.

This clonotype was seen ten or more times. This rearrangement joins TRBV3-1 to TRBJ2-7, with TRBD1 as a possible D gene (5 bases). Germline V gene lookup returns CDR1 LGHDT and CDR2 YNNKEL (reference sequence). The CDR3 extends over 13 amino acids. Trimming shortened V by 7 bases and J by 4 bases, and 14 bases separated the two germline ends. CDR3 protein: CASIVAGRYEQYF. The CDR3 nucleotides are TGTGCCAGCATCGTGGCAGGGCGGTACGAGCAGTACTTC.